Following are 29 T cell receptor beta chains from one sample sequenced in a study of chemoradiotherapy in HPV16-positive cancers. Here immunoSEQ multiplex PCR was the method, and the copy in TCRdb shows in-frame clones only, minus some. The sample lists about 32,000 clones, 80% to 90% occurring once. Sequencing used blood, obtained from a patient who underwent chemoradiotherapy. Receptors originate from a human donor with HPV-associated anogenital cancer.

The chain is built from TRBV7-5 and TRBJ2-5; TRBD1 is the table's D call and was not checked against the DNA. TRBV7-5 is assigned pseudogene status. There are 17 residues in the CDR3. CDR3: CARSFYLSGTGIETQYF. DNA of the CDR3: TGTGCCAGAAGTTTCTATTTAAGCGGGACAGGGATAGAGACCCAGTACTTC.

This clone showed up just once. The chain employs TRBV7-2 and TRBJ2-5; 8 bases fit TRBD2. This CDR3 is built from 16 residues. Trimming cost V 5 bases and J 5 bases; bases outside gene matches: 13. Germline lookup yields CDR1 SGHTA and CDR2 FQGNSA. The CDR3 sequence is CASSALLAAGRETQYF. CDR3 in DNA: TGTGCCAGCAGCGCCTTACTAGCGGCGGGTAGGGAGACCCAGTACTTC.

This clone has only one observation. The rearrangement uses TRBV4-2 and TRBJ2-6; D may be TRBD2 (5 bases). CDR1 is LGHNA, CDR2 YNFKEQ, per germline. This CDR3 region has 16 residues. Between the trimmed V and J ends, which lost 0 bases and 4 bases, there was a span of 10 bases. The CDR3 nucleotides read TGTGCCAGCAGCCAAGATTCAGCGGCAGGGGCCAACGTCCTGACTTTC. This sequence encodes CASSQDSAAGANVLTF.

The rearrangement joins TRBV6-9 to TRBJ2-1; 9 bases match TRBD2. V shed 5 bases and J 2 bases; nucleotides not matched to a gene: 7. CDR3 size: 16 residues. Germline CDR1 is MNHGY and CDR2 is SVAAGI. CDR3 in amino acids: CASSPQRGVTYNEQFF. The CDR3 region has the DNA TGTGCCAGCAGTCCGCAGCGGGGGGTTACCTACAATGAGCAGTTCTTC.

This chain connects TRBV9 to TRBJ2-5; 9 bases map to TRBD2. Germline CDR1 reads SGDLS; CDR2 reads YYNGEE. Trimming cost V 4 bases and J 5 bases; bases outside gene matches: 9. The CDR3 covers 15 residues. This chain's CDR3 is CASSPHETSGETQYF. CDR3 nucleotides: TGTGCCAGCAGCCCCCATGAAACTAGCGGGGAGACCCAGTACTTC.

The chain carries TRBV30 and TRBJ1-1; the D gene is possibly TRBD1 (6 bases). CDR1 is GTSNPN, CDR2 SVGIG, per germline (reference sequence). Trimming left V 1 base short and J 6 bases short, with 12 bases between. The CDR3 covers 13 residues. CDR3 in DNA: TGTGCCTGGAGTGGGGGCACAGGGTCTGAAGCTTTCTTT. It encodes CAWSGGTGSEAFF.

The chain uses TRBV2 and TRBJ2-5; D ambiguous. The CDR3 is 14 amino acids. Germline lookup yields CDR1 SNHLY and CDR2 FYNNEI. V was cut by 1 base and J by 7 bases, with 13 bases left in between. In nucleotides, the CDR3 is TGTGCCAGCAGTGAAGATTCCGGTTACGGGACCCAGTACTTC. Amino acids: CASSEDSGYGTQYF.

V usage is TRBV7-2 and J usage is TRBJ2-5; possible D gene TRBD2, 6 bases. There are 14 residues in the CDR3. Trimming stripped 4 bases from V and 5 bases from J, with 14 bases between. Germline V gene lookup returns CDR1 SGHTA and CDR2 FQGNSA. CDR3 nucleotides: TGTGCCAGCAGCTGGGCGGGGAAGGGGGAGACCCAGTACTTC. This encodes CASSWAGKGETQYF.

This clone was counted a single time. The V gene is TRBV6-5, the J gene TRBJ2-5; D is ambiguous. The germline V and J ends were trimmed by 7 bases and 5 bases, with 17 bases remaining between them. Germline values: CDR1 MNHEY, CDR2 SVGAGI. There are 14 residues in the CDR3. The CDR3 reads CASTLEENGETQYF. The CDR3 DNA sequence: TGTGCCAGCACCCTAGAGGAGAACGGGGAGACCCAGTACTTC.

This chain uses TRBV9 with TRBJ2-1, with TRBD1 as a possible D gene (6 bases). Germline V gene data show CDR1 as SGDLS and CDR2 as YYNGEE. This CDR3 contains 16 residues. V was pared by 1 base and J by 6 bases, with 17 bases between. The CDR3 sequence is CASSVRERQAPNEQFF. The CDR3 region has the DNA TGTGCCAGCAGCGTAAGGGAAAGACAGGCTCCCAATGAGCAGTTCTTC.

The gene calls are TRBV10-1 and TRBJ2-7, with a tentative D call TRBD2 (5 bases). The ends were cut back, 10 bases at V and 4 bases at J, with 20 bases in the middle. CDR3 length: 14 residues. Germline V gene sequence: CDR1 WNHNN, CDR2 SYGVQD (reference sequence). The CDR3 DNA reads TGCGCCATCAAATTACCGGGGTTTAGGTACGAGCAGTACTTC. Its translation is CAIKLPGFRYEQYF.

This chain joins TRBV21-1 and TRBJ1-2; the table's D call TRBD1 went unverified against the DNA. TRBV21-1 is designated a pseudogene. The CDR3 sequence is 15 residues long. The CDR3 protein is CASSSRTGRDYGYTF. In DNA, the CDR3 is TGTGCCAGCAGCTCCCGGACAGGGAGGGACTATGGCTACACCTTC.

The table lists this clone with a count of one. This rearrangement joins TRBV7-2 to TRBJ2-3, with D possibly being TRBD2 (5 bases). From germline, CDR1 is SGHTA and CDR2 FQGNSA. Trimming shortened V by 2 bases and J by 3 bases, and 12 bases separated the two germline ends. The CDR3 covers 15 residues. The CDR3 region has the DNA TGTGCCAGCAGCTTAAATATGGCGGGTACAGATACGCAGTATTTT. It codes for CASSLNMAGTDTQYF.

This clone has a handful of counts. The chain carries TRBV6-5 and TRBJ1-5; 10 nucleotides match TRBD1. CDR3 length equals 15 residues. With 6 bases clipped from V and 4 bases from J, the junction kept 6 bases outside the gene matches. Germline V CDR1 and CDR2: MNHEY, SVGAGI. CDR3 amino acids: CASSRDRGWNQPQHF. The CDR3 DNA reads as TGTGCCAGCAGCCGGGACAGGGGCTGGAATCAGCCCCAGCATTTT.

This clone is labeled as medium-sized. The V call is TRBV30, the J call TRBJ1-4; TRBD1 matches at 10 bases. Germline loops: CDR1 GTSNPN, CDR2 SVGIG (reference sequence). The CDR3 contains 14 residues. Germline trimming cut 0 bases from V and 8 bases from J; bases unmatched to any gene: 3. The CDR3 nucleotides read TGTGCCTGGAGTGTCGGGACAGGGGAAGAAAAACTGTTTTTT. The encoded protein is CAWSVGTGEEKLFF.

The chain recombines TRBV2 with TRBJ2-4; perhaps TRBD1 as D (5 bases). The CDR3 contains 11 residues. Germline V gene lookup returns CDR1 SNHLY and CDR2 FYNNEI. V lost 5 bases and J 14 bases, leaving 13 bases between the germline ends. The CDR3 region has the DNA TGTGCCAGCAGTCTAGGGGATTTTGAGTACTTC. Amino acid sequence: CASSLGDFEYF.

V and J are TRBV9 and TRBJ1-1, with D maybe TRBD1 (5 bases). The CDR3 has 16 residues. Germline lookup yields CDR1 SGDLS and CDR2 YYNGEE. Trimming cost V 0 bases and J 3 bases, with 15 bases left between them. This CDR3 is CASSVAAGGSDTEAFF. The DNA of the CDR3 is TGTGCCAGCAGCGTAGCAGCGGGGGGGTCTGACACTGAAGCTTTCTTT.

This chain joins TRBV19 and TRBJ1-5, with D unresolved. The germline gives CDR1 LNHDA, CDR2 SQIVND (reference sequence). V was shortened by 5 bases and J by 4 bases, with 6 bases between the two germline ends. The CDR3 sequence is 12 residues long. CDR3 bases: TGTGCCAGTAGTGAAGGTAATCAGCCCCAGCATTTT. It yields the protein CASSEGNQPQHF.

This clone was observed a single time. The chain uses TRBV25-1 and TRBJ2-7; D remains ambiguous. CDR1 and CDR2 from the germline V gene are MGHDK and SYGVNS. With 3 bases removed from V and 6 bases from J, the gap between germline ends came to 15 bases. The length of the CDR3 is 14 residues. As DNA, the CDR3 is TGTGCCAGCAGTGATGACGCCCGTCGAGGCGAGCAGTACTTC. It specifies CASSDDARRGEQYF.

V usage is TRBV12-5 and J usage is TRBJ1-3; TRBD1 agrees at 11 bases. Germline CDR1 reads LGHNT; CDR2 reads FRNRAP. V gave up 3 bases and J gave up 5 bases; unmatched junction bases: 21. The CDR3 runs to 21 residues. CDR3 coding DNA: TGTGCTAGTGGTTTTGGTAGTACCGGACAGGGGGCCTCGGGTGGGCGAAACACCATATATTTT. It is translated as CASGFGSTGQGASGGRNTIYF. Together with reference TRBV12-5 and TRBJ1-3, the CDR3 gives the full variable domain: DARVTQTPRHKVTEMGQEVTMRCQPILGHNTVFWYRQTMMQGLELLAYFRNRAPLDDSGMPKDRFSAEMPDATLATLKIQPSEPRDSAVYFCASGFGSTGQGASGGRNTIYFGEGSWLTVV.

In its sample, this clone was seen a few times. The J gene is TRBJ2-3, the V gene TRBV5-1; no clear D gene. Germline assignment: CDR1 SGHRS and CDR2 YFSETQ. The CDR3 covers 14 residues. Trimming shortened V by 0 bases and J by 4 bases, and 9 bases separated the two germline ends. The CDR3 bases are TGCGCCAGCAGCTTGGGCCTGTACCCAGATACGCAGTATTTT. It yields the protein CASSLGLYPDTQYF.

The chain uses TRBV7-9 and TRBJ1-2; D is possibly TRBD1 (6 bases). The CDR3 contains 11 residues. CDR1 SEHNR and CDR2 FQNEAQ come from the germline V gene (reference sequence). Trimming took off 10 bases at V and 2 bases at J, with 8 bases between the two ends. Here the CDR3 reads CAIQGNYGYTF. The CDR3, as DNA: TGTGCCATACAGGGAAACTATGGCTACACCTTC.

This chain connects TRBV5-6 to TRBJ1-4, with unresolved D. With 3 bases removed from V and 7 bases from J, the gap between germline ends came to 13 bases. CDR1 is SGHDT, CDR2 YYEEEE, per germline. This CDR3 contains 14 residues. CDR3 protein: CASSSGGWGEKLFF. The DNA of the CDR3 is TGTGCCAGCAGCTCGGGCGGTTGGGGTGAAAAACTGTTTTTT.

This chain links TRBV6-5 with TRBJ1-5, with D possibly matching TRBD1 (5 bases). Trimming removed 3 bases from V and 2 bases from J, with 11 bases in between. This CDR3 contains 15 residues. Germline V gene sequence: CDR1 MNHEY, CDR2 SVGAGI. CDR3 DNA: TGTGCCAGCAGTTATTACGACAGCCGCAATCAGCCCCAGCATTTT. It yields the protein CASSYYDSRNQPQHF.

This clone was observed a single time. V usage is TRBV7-9 and J usage is TRBJ1-2, with 7 bases lining up with TRBD1. J lost 0 bases, V lost 5 bases, and 6 bases had no gene match. The CDR3 loop spans 15 amino acids. Germline V lookup: CDR1 SEHNR, CDR2 FQNEAQ (reference sequence). The CDR3 loop is CASSPGTDSNYGYTF. CDR3 nucleotides: TGTGCCAGCAGCCCAGGGACAGATTCTAACTATGGCTACACCTTC.

The chain carries TRBV30 and TRBJ2-1; TRBD2 aligns across 10 bases. CDR3 size: 15 residues. The germline V gene encodes CDR1 GTSNPN and CDR2 SVGIG (reference sequence). V was pared by 6 bases and J by 3 bases, with 8 bases of the junction left unmatched. CDR3 sequence: CACNLAGGFYNEQFF. DNA for the CDR3: TGTGCCTGTAACTTAGCGGGGGGCTTCTACAATGAGCAGTTCTTC.

This clone was detected only once. This chain uses TRBV6-5 with TRBJ2-5; 8 nucleotides match TRBD1. Per the germline V gene, CDR1 is MNHEY and CDR2 is SVGAGI. The CDR3 contains 15 residues. V dropped 7 bases and J dropped 5; count of bases not matched to a gene: 12. The CDR3 nucleotides are TGTGCCAGCACAAGAATAGGACAGGGAAGGGAGACCCAGTACTTC. It translates to CASTRIGQGRETQYF.

CDR3: CASSQDRLAQETQYF. As DNA, the CDR3 is TGCGCCAGCAGCCAAGATCGACTAGCCCAAGAGACCCAGTACTTC. The chain uses TRBV4-3 and TRBJ2-5; TRBD2 matches 7 bases. V shed 0 bases, J shed 1 base, and the junction held 2 bases outside the gene matches. This CDR3 contains 15 residues. CDR1 and CDR2 (germline): LGHNA, YSLEER.

V usage is TRBV4-3 and J usage is TRBJ2-7; D is possibly TRBD1 (5 bases). Germline-derived CDR1 and CDR2 are LGHNA and YSLEER. V was trimmed by 0 bases and J by 0 bases, leaving 15 bases between them. The CDR3 has 17 residues. CDR3 sequence (DNA): TGCGCCAGCAGCCAAGATTTTGGGGCCGGTGACTCCTACGAGCAGTACTTC. Encoded protein: CASSQDFGAGDSYEQYF.